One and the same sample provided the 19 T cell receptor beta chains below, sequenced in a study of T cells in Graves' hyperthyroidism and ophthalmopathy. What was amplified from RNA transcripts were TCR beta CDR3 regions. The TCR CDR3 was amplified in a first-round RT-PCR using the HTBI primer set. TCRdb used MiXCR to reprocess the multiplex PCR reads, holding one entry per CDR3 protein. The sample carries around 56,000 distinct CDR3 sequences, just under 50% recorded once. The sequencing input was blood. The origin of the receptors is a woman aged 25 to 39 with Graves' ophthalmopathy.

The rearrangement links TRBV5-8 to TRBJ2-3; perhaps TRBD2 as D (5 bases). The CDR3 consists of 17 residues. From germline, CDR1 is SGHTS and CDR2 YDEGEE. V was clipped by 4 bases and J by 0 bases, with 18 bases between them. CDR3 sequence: CASSTVSSRSSTDTQYF. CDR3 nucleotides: TGTGCCAGCAGCACAGTATCTAGCAGGTCTAGCACAGATACGCAGTATTTT.

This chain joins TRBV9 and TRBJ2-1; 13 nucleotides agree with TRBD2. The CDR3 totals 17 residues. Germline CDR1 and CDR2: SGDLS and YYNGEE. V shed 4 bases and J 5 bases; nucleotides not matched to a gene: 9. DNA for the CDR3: TGTGCCAGCAGCATTGACCCGGGACTAGCGGGGAACAATGAGCAGTTCTTC. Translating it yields CASSIDPGLAGNNEQFF.

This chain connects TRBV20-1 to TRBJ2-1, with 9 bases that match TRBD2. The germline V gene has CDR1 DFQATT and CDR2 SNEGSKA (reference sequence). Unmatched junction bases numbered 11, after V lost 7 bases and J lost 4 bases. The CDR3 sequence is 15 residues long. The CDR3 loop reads CSGPAGGKMYNEQFF. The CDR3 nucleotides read TGCAGTGGGCCAGCGGGAGGCAAAATGTACAATGAGCAGTTCTTC.

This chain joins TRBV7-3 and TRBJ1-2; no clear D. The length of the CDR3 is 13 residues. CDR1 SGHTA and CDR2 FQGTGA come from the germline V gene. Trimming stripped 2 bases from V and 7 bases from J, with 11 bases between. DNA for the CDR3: TGTGCCAGCAGCTTATATCCGAGCGCTGGCTACACCTTC. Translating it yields CASSLYPSAGYTF.

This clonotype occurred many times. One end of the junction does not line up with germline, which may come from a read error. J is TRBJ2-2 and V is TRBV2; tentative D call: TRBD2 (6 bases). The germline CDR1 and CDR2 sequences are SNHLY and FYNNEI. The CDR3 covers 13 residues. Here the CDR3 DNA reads TGTGCCAGCAGTGCCTATCAGACCGGGGGGCTGTTTTTT. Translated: CASSAYQTGGLFF.

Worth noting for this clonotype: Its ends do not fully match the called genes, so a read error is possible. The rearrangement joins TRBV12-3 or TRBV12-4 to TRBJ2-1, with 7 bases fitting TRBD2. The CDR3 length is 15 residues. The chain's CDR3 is CTSSFPASGTGEQFF. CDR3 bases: TGTACCAGCAGTTTCCCGGCTAGCGGTACCGGGGAGCAGTTCTTC.

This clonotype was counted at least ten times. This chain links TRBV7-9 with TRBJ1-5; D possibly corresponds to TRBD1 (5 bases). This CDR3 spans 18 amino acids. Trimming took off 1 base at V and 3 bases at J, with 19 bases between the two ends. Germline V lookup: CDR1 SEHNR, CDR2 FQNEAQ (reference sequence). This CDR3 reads CASSLEYGGFRPNQPQHF. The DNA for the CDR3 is TGTGCCAGCAGCTTAGAGTATGGGGGATTTAGGCCCAATCAGCCCCAGCATTTT.

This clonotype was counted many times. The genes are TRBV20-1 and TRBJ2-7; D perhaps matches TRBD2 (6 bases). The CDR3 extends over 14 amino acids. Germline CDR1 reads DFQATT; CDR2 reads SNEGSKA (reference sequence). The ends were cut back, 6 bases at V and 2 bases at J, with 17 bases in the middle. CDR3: CSALSGLLAYEQYF. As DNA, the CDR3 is TGCAGTGCCCTTAGCGGTCTACTCGCCTACGAGCAGTACTTC.

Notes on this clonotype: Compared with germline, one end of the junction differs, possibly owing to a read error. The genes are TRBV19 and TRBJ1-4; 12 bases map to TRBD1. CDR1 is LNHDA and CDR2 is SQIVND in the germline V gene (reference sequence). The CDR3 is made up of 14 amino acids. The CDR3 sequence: CASTGTGGFEKLPF. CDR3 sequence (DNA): TGTGCCAGTACAGGGACAGGGGGCTTTGAAAAACTGCCTTTT.

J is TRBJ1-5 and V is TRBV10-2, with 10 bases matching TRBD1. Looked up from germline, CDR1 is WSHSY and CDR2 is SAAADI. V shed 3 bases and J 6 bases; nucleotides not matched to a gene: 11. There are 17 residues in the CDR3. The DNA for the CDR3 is TGCGCCAGCAGTGATTGGAGGACAGGGGGGTTGGCTCAGCCCCAGCATTTT. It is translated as CASSDWRTGGLAQPQHF.

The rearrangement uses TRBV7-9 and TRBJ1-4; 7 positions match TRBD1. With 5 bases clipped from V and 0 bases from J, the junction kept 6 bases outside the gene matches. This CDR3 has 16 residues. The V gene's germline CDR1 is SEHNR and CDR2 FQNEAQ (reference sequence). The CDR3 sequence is CASSPGGVTTNEKLFF. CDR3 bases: TGTGCCAGCAGCCCAGGGGGAGTTACAACTAATGAAAAACTGTTTTTT.

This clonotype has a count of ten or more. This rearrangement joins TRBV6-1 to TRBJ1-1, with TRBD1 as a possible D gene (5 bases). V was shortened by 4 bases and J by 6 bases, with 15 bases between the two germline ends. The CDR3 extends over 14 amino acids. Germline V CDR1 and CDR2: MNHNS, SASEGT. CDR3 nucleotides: TGTGCCAGCAGTGTCGGGACCGAACGGGCTGAAGCTTTCTTT. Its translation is CASSVGTERAEAFF.

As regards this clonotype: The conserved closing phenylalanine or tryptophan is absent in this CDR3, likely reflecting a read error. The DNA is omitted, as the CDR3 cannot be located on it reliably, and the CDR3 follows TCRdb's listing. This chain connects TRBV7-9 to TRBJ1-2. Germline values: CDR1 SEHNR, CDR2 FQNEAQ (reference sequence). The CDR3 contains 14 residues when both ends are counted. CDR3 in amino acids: CASSLGGGSYGYIL.

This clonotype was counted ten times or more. The CDR3 DNA is TGTGCCAGCAGCAAAATCATTAGCGGGAGGGCCCTGGGGGAGCAGTACTTC. It translates to CASSKIISGRALGEQYF. The V call is TRBV11-2, the J call TRBJ2-7, with TRBD2 matching over 11 bases. CDR1 is SGHAT and CDR2 is FQNNGV in the germline V gene. The CDR3 totals 17 residues. V dropped 5 bases and J dropped 7; count of bases not matched to a gene: 16.

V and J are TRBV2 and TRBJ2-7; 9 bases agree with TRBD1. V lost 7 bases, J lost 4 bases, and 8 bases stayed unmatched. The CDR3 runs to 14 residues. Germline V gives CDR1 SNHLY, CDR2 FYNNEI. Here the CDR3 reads CASISRTGVYEQYF. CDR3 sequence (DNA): TGTGCCAGCATCTCCAGGACAGGGGTTTACGAGCAGTACTTC. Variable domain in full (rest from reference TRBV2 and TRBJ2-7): EPEVTQTPSHQVTQMGQEVILRCVPISNHLYFYWYRQILGQKVEFLVSFYNNEISEKSEIFDDQFSVERPDGSNFTLKIRSTKLEDSAMYFCASISRTGVYEQYFGPGTRLTVT.

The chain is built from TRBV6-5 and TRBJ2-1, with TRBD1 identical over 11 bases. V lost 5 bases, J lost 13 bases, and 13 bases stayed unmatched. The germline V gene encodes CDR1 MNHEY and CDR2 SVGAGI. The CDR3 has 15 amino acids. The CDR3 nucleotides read TGTGCCAGCAGTGACATAGGGACAGGGGGACATCTTCAGTTCTTC. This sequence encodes CASSDIGTGGHLQFF.

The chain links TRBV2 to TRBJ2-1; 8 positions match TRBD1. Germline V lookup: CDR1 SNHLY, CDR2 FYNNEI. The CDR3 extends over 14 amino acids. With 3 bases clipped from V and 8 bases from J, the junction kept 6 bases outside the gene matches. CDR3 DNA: TGTGCCAGCAGTGATCCGGACAGGGACTATGAGCAGTTCTTC. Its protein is CASSDPDRDYEQFF.

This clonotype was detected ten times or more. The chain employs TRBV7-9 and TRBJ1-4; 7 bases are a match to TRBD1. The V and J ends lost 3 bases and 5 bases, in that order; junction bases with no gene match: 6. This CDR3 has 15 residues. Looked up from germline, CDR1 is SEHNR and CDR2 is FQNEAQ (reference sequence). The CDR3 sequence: CASSLGGTENEKLFF. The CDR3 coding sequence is TGTGCCAGCAGCTTGGGCGGGACAGAGAATGAAAAACTGTTTTTT.

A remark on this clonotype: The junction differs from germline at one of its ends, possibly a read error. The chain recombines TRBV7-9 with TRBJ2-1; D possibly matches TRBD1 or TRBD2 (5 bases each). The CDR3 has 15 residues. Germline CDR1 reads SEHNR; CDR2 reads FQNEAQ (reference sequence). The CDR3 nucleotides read TGCGCCAGCAGCTTCTGGGGGAGCTCCTACGATGAGCAGTTCTTC. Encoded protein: CASSFWGSSYDEQFF.